Sequencing of this T cell receptor (beta chain) was carried out in a study of T cells in Graves' hyperthyroidism and ophthalmopathy. The CDR3 is 11 amino acids. Germline-derived CDR1 and CDR2 are LNHNV and YYDKDF (reference sequence). Trimming removed 3 bases from V and 5 bases from J, with 3 bases in between. TCR beta CDR3 sequences were amplified from RNA transcripts. TCR CDR3 underwent first-round RT-PCR with the HTBI primer set. MiXCR was run by TCRdb on the multiplex PCR reads, yielding one entry per CDR3 protein. The table lists roughly 350,000 distinct CDR3 sequences, more than 11% of them singletons.

This receptor was obtained from a woman in her twenties or thirties with Graves' hyperthyroidism. This sequence joins TRBV15 and TRBJ2-3; D gene uncertain. Input material: blood. CDR3 sequence: CATSSQDTQYF. The CDR3 DNA is TGTGCCACCAGCAGCCAAGATACGCAGTATTTT.